This T cell receptor (beta chain) stems from a study of blood T cell repertoires in COVID-19. Across the whole study: There were acute and convalescent COVID-19 samples, and they came from the United States, Italy and Spain. In each case, the material was cDNA or gDNA derived from T cells, B-cell-depleted T cells, or PBMCs.

The V and J ends lost 4 bases and 4 bases, in that order; junction bases with no gene match: 7. From germline, CDR1 is SGHDN and CDR2 FVKESK. This CDR3 has 16 amino acids. Original handling: From reference gene primer amplification, estimates of nucleated cell counts were derived. The method was immunoSEQ multiplex PCR; TCRdb's version includes in-frame clones alone and lacks a portion of them. Clonal size and the V and J genes are those of that table, whereas D and trimming came from the DNA. The table lists under 45,000 clones, around 85% of them singletons. This receptor was identified in a human donor with acute or convalescent COVID-19. The donor label of this sample is uncertain. The sequencing sample was made of peripheral blood. V gene TRBV14 combines with J gene TRBJ2-1, with TRBD2 matching over 10 bases. This CDR3 is CASSLMTSGRYNEQFF. CDR3 coding DNA: TGTGCCAGCAGCCTAATGACTAGCGGGCGATACAATGAGCAGTTCTTC.